A selection of T cell receptor beta chains follows, all from one sample in a study of vaccination and CD4 T cells after COVID-19. TCRdb analysed the PCR reads with MiXCR anew, one entry per CDR3 protein. Counted here are some 18,000 distinct CDR3 sequences, less than 55% occurring once; the ten biggest clones make up around 9.6%. These receptors' antigens are unknown. The sample in question was CD4+ T cells from blood, cultured in vitro, obtained before SARS-CoV-2 vaccination. The receptor source for this set is a human donor who had recovered from COVID-19. The CDR3 runs from the conserved cysteine through the conserved F or W. D genes are given only for firm matches. Clone size, where shown, is once, few, many, or a class for clones that have expanded.

D: -; size: few; V: TRBV25-1; length: 15; J: TRBJ1-2; DNA: TGTGCCAGCAGTGGGGGATCGCCAGTGACCCGGGGCTACACCTTC; CDR3: CASSGGSPVTRGYTF
D: -; size: -; V: TRBV28; length: 11; J: TRBJ1-6; DNA: TGTGCCAGCAGTTCCTATTCACCCCTCCACTTT; CDR3: CASSSYSPLHF
D: -; size: -; V: TRBV10-3; length: 17; J: TRBJ1-1; DNA: TGTGCCATCAGGGGCTGGTTCAGCCATCGGTTCGACACTGAAGCTTTCTTT; CDR3: CAIRGWFSHRFDTEAFF
D: TRBD1; size: -; V: TRBV28; length: 15; J: TRBJ1-1; DNA: TGTGCCAGCAGTGAAACAGGGGGCGCGAGAACTGAAGCTTTCTTT; CDR3: CASSETGGARTEAFF
D: TRBD1; size: -; V: TRBV19; length: 16; J: TRBJ1-2; DNA: TGTGCCAGTAGACGAATTTCGGGACAGACTAACTATGGCTACACCTTC; CDR3: CASRRISGQTNYGYTF
D: TRBD1; size: once; V: TRBV7-3; length: 13; J: TRBJ1-2; DNA: TGTGCCAGCAGTCAGGACAGGGACTATGGCTACACCTTC; CDR3: CASSQDRDYGYTF
D: -; size: -; V: TRBV28; length: 13; J: TRBJ1-1; DNA: TGTGCCAGCAGTTTGGAGCTGAACACTGAAGCTTTCTTT; CDR3: CASSLELNTEAFF
D: -; size: -; V: TRBV20-1; length: 12; J: TRBJ2-4; DNA: TGCAGTGCTCCCGCGGTCAAAAACATTCAGTACTTC; CDR3: CSAPAVKNIQYF
D: TRBD1; size: medium-sized; V: TRBV6-5; length: 16; J: TRBJ1-5; DNA: TGTGCCAGCAGTTACACGAACAGGGGCGGGAATCAGCCCCAGCATTTT; CDR3: CASSYTNRGGNQPQHF
D: -; size: -; V: TRBV20-1; length: 14; J: TRBJ2-5; DNA: TGCAGTGCTAGCCGGAACCGAAAACAAGAGACCCAGTACTTC; CDR3: CSASRNRKQETQYF
D: TRBD1; size: -; V: TRBV20-1; length: 14; J: TRBJ2-1; DNA: TGCAGTGCTAGCGGGACAGGGGTTTACAATGAGCAGTTCTTC; CDR3: CSASGTGVYNEQFF
D: -; size: few; V: TRBV19; length: 12; J: TRBJ1-5; DNA: TGTGCCAGTAGTATGGCCAATCAGCCCCAGCATTTT; CDR3: CASSMANQPQHF
D: -; size: few; V: TRBV11-2; length: 17; J: TRBJ2-2; DNA: TGTGCCAGCAGCTTAGGTTGGCGGGAAAGGGGAACCGGGGAGCTGTTTTTT; CDR3: CASSLGWRERGTGELFF
D: -; size: few; V: TRBV11-2; length: 17; J: TRBJ2-5; DNA: TGTGCCAGCAGCTTTGGGTCGGGGGGCGAGTCTCGAGAGACCCAGTACTTC; CDR3: CASSFGSGGESRETQYF
D: TRBD2; size: -; V: TRBV20-1; length: 14; J: TRBJ2-2; DNA: TGCAGTGCCAGATCGACTAGCGGGACCGGGGAGCTGTTTTTT; CDR3: CSARSTSGTGELFF
D: -; size: -; V: TRBV2; length: 14; J: TRBJ1-5; DNA: TGTGCCAGCAGTGACAGCCATAGCAATCAGCCCCAGCATTTT; CDR3: CASSDSHSNQPQHF
D: TRBD1; size: few; V: TRBV7-8; length: 15; J: TRBJ1-5; DNA: TGTGCCAGCAGCTTGGACAGGGTACTTTCTCAGCCCCAGCATTTT; CDR3: CASSLDRVLSQPQHF
D: -; size: few; V: TRBV28; length: 13; J: TRBJ2-5; DNA: TGTGCCAGCCGTCGGGGGGCACAAGAGACCCAGTACTTC; CDR3: CASRRGAQETQYF
D: TRBD1; size: few; V: TRBV30; length: 14; J: TRBJ1-6; DNA: TGTGCCTGGAGTAGGGGACAGGATAATTCACCCCTCCACTTT; CDR3: CAWSRGQDNSPLHF
D: TRBD1; size: -; V: TRBV6-4; length: 14; J: TRBJ1-5; DNA: TGTGCCAGCCCGGACAGGGTAAGGCATCAGCCCCAGCATTTT; CDR3: CASPDRVRHQPQHF
D: -; size: -; V: TRBV4-1; length: 14; J: TRBJ1-5; DNA: TGCGCCAGCAGCCCTAAGTGGGGGGCTCAGCCCCAGCATTTT; CDR3: CASSPKWGAQPQHF
D: TRBD1; size: few; V: TRBV19; length: 17; J: TRBJ1-5; DNA: TGTGCCAGTAGTACCCCTGGGACAGGGGGTAGCAATCAGCCCCAGCATTTT; CDR3: CASSTPGTGGSNQPQHF
D: TRBD2; size: few; V: TRBV6-1; length: 15; J: TRBJ2-1; DNA: TGTGCCAGCAGACCAGGACTAGCGGGAGCCAATGAGCAGTTCTTC; CDR3: CASRPGLAGANEQFF
D: TRBD1; size: -; V: TRBV19; length: 17; J: TRBJ1-1; DNA: TGTGCCAGTAGTATTGGGAGGCGCGGACAGGGGGTCACTGAAGCTTTCTTT; CDR3: CASSIGRRGQGVTEAFF
D: -; size: few; V: TRBV19; length: 13; J: TRBJ1-5; DNA: TGTGCCAGTAGTGGTCGCGCGGAGTGGCCCCAGCATTTT; CDR3: CASSGRAEWPQHF
D: TRBD2; size: -; V: TRBV20-1; length: 14; J: TRBJ2-7; DNA: TGCAGTGCTAGAAAAGCGGGAGGGCCTGACGAGCAGTACTTC; CDR3: CSARKAGGPDEQYF
D: -; size: -; V: TRBV6-4; length: 14; J: TRBJ2-3; DNA: TGTGCCAGCAGTGACGGTCGGGAGTCAGATACGCAGTATTTT; CDR3: CASSDGRESDTQYF
D: -; size: -; V: TRBV2; length: 11; J: TRBJ2-5; DNA: TGTGCCAGCAGTGAAACGGAGACCCAGTACTTC; CDR3: CASSETETQYF
D: -; size: -; V: TRBV20-1; length: 15; J: TRBJ2-5; DNA: TGCAGTGCTCCGGGGGCCCAGGGCTTCCAAGAGACCCAGTACTTC; CDR3: CSAPGAQGFQETQYF
D: -; size: few; V: TRBV2; length: 14; J: TRBJ2-3; DNA: TGTGCCAGCAGTGGTCAACTTCGCACAGATACGCAGTATTTT; CDR3: CASSGQLRTDTQYF
D: TRBD1; size: -; V: TRBV7-8; length: 14; J: TRBJ2-1; DNA: TGTGCCAGCAGTTTTCGGACAGGCTACAATGAGCAGTTCTTC; CDR3: CASSFRTGYNEQFF
D: TRBD1; size: few; V: TRBV20-1; length: 16; J: TRBJ2-7; DNA: TGCAGTGCTTACTCCGCGGGACAGGGATCCCCCTACGAGCAGTACTTC; CDR3: CSAYSAGQGSPYEQYF
D: -; size: -; V: TRBV2; length: 14; J: TRBJ2-7; DNA: TGTGCCAGCAACCAAGATGACAGGAGGAGCTCGCAGTACTTC; CDR3: CASNQDDRRSSQYF
D: TRBD2; size: -; V: TRBV12-3/TRBV12-4; length: 17; J: TRBJ2-3; DNA: TGTGCCAGCAGGGTCGGGACTAGCGGGATTAGCACAGATACGCAGTATTTT; CDR3: CASRVGTSGISTDTQYF
D: TRBD2; size: -; V: TRBV6-1; length: 16; J: TRBJ2-1; DNA: TGTGCCAGCAGTCAATCGGGACTAGCGGCCTACAATGAGCAGTTCTTC; CDR3: CASSQSGLAAYNEQFF
D: -; size: -; V: TRBV6-2/TRBV6-3; length: 13; J: TRBJ2-5; DNA: TGTGCCAGCAGTTATACTCGACAAGAGACCCAGTACTTC; CDR3: CASSYTRQETQYF
D: -; size: few; V: TRBV2; length: 15; J: TRBJ1-5; DNA: TGTGCCAGCAGACGGGAAGGACAGAGGAATCAGCCCCAGCATTTT; CDR3: CASRREGQRNQPQHF
D: -; size: -; V: TRBV7-9; length: 13; J: TRBJ2-1; DNA: TGTGCCAGCAGCTTAGTGGCTGGTAGGGAGCAGTTCTTC; CDR3: CASSLVAGREQFF
D: TRBD1; size: -; V: TRBV7-6; length: 17; J: TRBJ1-2; DNA: TGTGCCAGCAGCTTATTCTCCCCGGGACAGGGGGCTTCTGGCTACACCTTC; CDR3: CASSLFSPGQGASGYTF
D: -; size: -; V: TRBV12-3/TRBV12-4; length: 15; J: TRBJ1-2; DNA: TGTGCCAGCAGTTTCCCGGGGGTAGGAGACTATGGCTACACCTTC; CDR3: CASSFPGVGDYGYTF
D: -; size: few; V: TRBV19; length: 15; J: TRBJ1-2; DNA: TGTGCCAGTAGTACACTAATGGGGACCTCCTATGGCTACACCTTC; CDR3: CASSTLMGTSYGYTF
D: -; size: -; V: TRBV25-1; length: 15; J: TRBJ1-6; DNA: TGTGCCAGCAGTGGATTGGCAGCCAATAATTCACCCCTCCACTTT; CDR3: CASSGLAANNSPLHF
D: -; size: few; V: TRBV20-1; length: 13; J: TRBJ2-1; DNA: TGCAGTGCTAGGACTACAGGGTTAAATGAGCAGTTCTTC; CDR3: CSARTTGLNEQFF
D: TRBD2; size: -; V: TRBV20-1; length: 14; J: TRBJ2-7; DNA: TGCAGTGCTATACGAGCGGGAGCGTCCTACGAGCAGTACTTC; CDR3: CSAIRAGASYEQYF
D: TRBD1; size: -; V: TRBV11-2; length: 13; J: TRBJ1-1; DNA: TGTGCCAGCAGCTCCGACGGACAGGGATTGGCTTTCTTT; CDR3: CASSSDGQGLAFF
D: TRBD1; size: -; V: TRBV6-4; length: 13; J: TRBJ2-2; DNA: TGTGCCAGCAGTGACTCGGACAGGGGGGAGCTGTTTTTT; CDR3: CASSDSDRGELFF